These 5 T cell receptor beta chains were sequenced from one sample in a study of lymphopenia after photon versus proton radiotherapy. The repertoire was sequenced with immunoSEQ multiplex PCR; TCRdb's copy has only in-frame clones and lacks some. The sample yields 150,000 to 200,000 clones, 80% to 90% seen once. Here the sequenced sample was peripheral blood, taken from a patient treated with photon-based radiotherapy. The source of these receptors is a man aged 50-60 years with gastric cancer.

V is TRBV7-6 and J is TRBJ2-1; no clear D. This CDR3 is 14 amino acids long. Germline assignment: CDR1 SGHVS and CDR2 FNYEAQ. V was pared by 2 bases and J by 5 bases, with 10 bases between. CDR3 loop: CASSLFWTNNEQFF. The CDR3, as DNA: TGTGCCAGCAGCTTATTTTGGACCAACAATGAGCAGTTCTTC. Drawing the rest from reference TRBV7-6 and TRBJ2-1, the complete variable domain is GAGVSQSPRYKVTKRGQDVALRCDPISGHVSLYWYRQALGQGPEFLTYFNYEAQQDKSGLPNDRFSAERPEGSISTLTIQRTEQRDSAMYRCASSLFWTNNEQFFGPGTRLTVL.

In its sample, this clone was seen a few times. This chain links TRBV11-2 with TRBJ2-7; D is possibly TRBD2 (6 bases). The CDR3 sequence is 14 residues long. The V end lost 1 base, the J end lost 4 bases, and 11 bases lay between the germline ends. Germline CDR1 reads SGHAT; CDR2 reads FQNNGV. CDR3 sequence: CASSLAAGRYEQYF. The CDR3 nucleotides are TGTGCCAGCAGCTTAGCTGCAGGGAGGTACGAGCAGTACTTC.

The CDR3 DNA sequence: TGTGCCAGCAGCCCCCGGGCAACAGGGAGGCCCGGGGAGCTGTTTTTT. Translating gives CASSPRATGRPGELFF. The rearrangement uses TRBV9 and TRBJ2-2; TRBD1 or TRBD2 may be the D gene (6 bases each). The V end lost 4 bases, the J end lost 6 bases, and 19 bases lay between the germline ends. CDR3 length equals 16 residues. The germline V gene encodes CDR1 SGDLS and CDR2 YYNGEE.

V usage is TRBV2 and J usage is TRBJ1-5, with D possibly being TRBD1 (5 bases). CDR1 SNHLY and CDR2 FYNNEI come from the germline V gene. The CDR3 loop spans 13 amino acids. The ends were cut back, 6 bases at V and 4 bases at J, with 10 bases in the middle. In DNA, the CDR3 is TGTGCCAGCAGCAGGGAGGGGAATCAGCCCCAGCATTTT. It is translated as CASSREGNQPQHF.

This rearrangement joins TRBV28 to TRBJ2-3; D uncertain. V was clipped by 8 bases and J by 2 bases, with 8 bases between them. This CDR3 has 12 residues. The germline V gene has CDR1 MDHEN and CDR2 SYDVKM. For the CDR3, the DNA is TGTGCCAGCTCCGTCTCCACAGATACGCAGTATTTT. It is translated as CASSVSTDTQYF.